The 5 T cell receptor beta chains below were found in one sample sequenced in a study of graft-versus-host responses after intestinal transplantation. Here immunoSEQ multiplex PCR was the method, and the copy in TCRdb shows in-frame clones only, minus some. Of about 78,000 clones listed, around 90% were seen once; the top ten hold about 8%. For these TCRs, the target antigens are not known. This material consisted of unstimulated CD8+ T cells sorted from spleen or lymph node cells, taken before transplant. The receptor set was obtained from a human donor who was the organ donor for an intestinal transplant.

V usage is TRBV5-8 and J usage is TRBJ2-2; D is ambiguous. In germline, CDR1 is SGHTS, CDR2 YDEGEE. Trimming left V 0 bases short and J 5 bases short, with 5 bases between. This CDR3 contains 13 residues. This CDR3 reads CASSLEGTGELFF. CDR3 nucleotides: TGTGCCAGCAGCTTGGAGGGAACCGGGGAGCTGTTTTTT.

This CDR3 is CASSMGTGVSEAFF. DNA of the CDR3: TGTGCCAGTAGCATGGGGACAGGGGTATCTGAAGCTTTCTTT. The V gene is TRBV19, the J gene TRBJ1-1, with 10 bases identical to TRBD1. V dropped 6 bases and J dropped 6; count of bases not matched to a gene: 7. The CDR3 runs 14 residues. The germline V gene encodes CDR1 LNHDA and CDR2 SQIVND (reference sequence).

This clone was detected only once. In DNA form, the CDR3 reads TGTGCCAGCAGCTGGGGCAGGGGCGTAGAGACCCAGTACTTC. This translates into CASSWGRGVETQYF. The chain employs TRBV5-6 and TRBJ2-5; D might be TRBD1 (6 bases). Germline CDR1 reads SGHDT; CDR2 reads YYEEEE. Trimming removed 3 bases from V and 4 bases from J, with 13 bases in between. The CDR3 totals 14 residues.

This chain links TRBV5-1 with TRBJ1-2; D is perhaps TRBD1 (5 bases). The CDR3 consists of 15 residues. Deletions cut 0 bases from V and 3 bases from J, with 12 bases between. CDR1 and CDR2 (germline): SGHRS, YFSETQ. CDR3 DNA sequence: TGCGCCAGCAGCTTGGATGACAGAACCTACTATGGCTACACCTTC. Its protein product is CASSLDDRTYYGYTF.

The chain has TRBV9 and TRBJ1-2, with D uncertain. The ends were cut back, 0 bases at V and 2 bases at J, with 11 bases in the middle. This CDR3 contains 15 residues. The germline CDR1 and CDR2 sequences are SGDLS and YYNGEE. The CDR3: CASSVDRDSNYGYTF. DNA for the CDR3: TGTGCCAGCAGCGTAGATCGAGATTCCAACTATGGCTACACCTTC.